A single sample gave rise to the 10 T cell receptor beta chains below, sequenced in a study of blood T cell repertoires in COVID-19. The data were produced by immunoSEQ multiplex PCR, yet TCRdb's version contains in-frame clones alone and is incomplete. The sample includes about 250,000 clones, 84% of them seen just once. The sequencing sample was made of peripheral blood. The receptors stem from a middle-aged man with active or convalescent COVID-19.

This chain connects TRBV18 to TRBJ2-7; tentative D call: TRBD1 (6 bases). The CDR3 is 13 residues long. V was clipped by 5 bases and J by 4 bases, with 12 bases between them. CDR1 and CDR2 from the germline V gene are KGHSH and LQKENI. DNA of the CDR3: TGTGCCAGCTCAGGACAGATTCTATACGAGCAGTACTTC. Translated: CASSGQILYEQYF.

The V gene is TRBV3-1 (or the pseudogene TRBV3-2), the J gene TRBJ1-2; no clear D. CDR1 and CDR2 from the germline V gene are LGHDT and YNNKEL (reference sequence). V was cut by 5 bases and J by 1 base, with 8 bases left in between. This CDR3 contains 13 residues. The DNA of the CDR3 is TGTGCCAGCAGCACGCGGGATAACTATGGCTACACCTTC. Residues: CASSTRDNYGYTF.

The CDR3 sequence is CASSWTGGTGELFF. Here the CDR3 DNA reads TGTGCCAGCAGTTGGACAGGGGGAACCGGGGAGCTGTTTTTT. The chain uses TRBV28 and TRBJ2-2; 10 bases match TRBD1. CDR3 length: 14 residues. With 4 bases clipped from V and 5 bases from J, the junction kept 1 base outside the gene matches. The germline V gene has CDR1 MDHEN and CDR2 SYDVKM.

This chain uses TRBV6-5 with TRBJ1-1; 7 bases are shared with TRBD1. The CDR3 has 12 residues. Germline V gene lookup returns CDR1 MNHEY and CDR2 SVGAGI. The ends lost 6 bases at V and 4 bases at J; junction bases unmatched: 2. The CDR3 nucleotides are TGTGCCAGCAGCCAGGGGGGCACTGAAGCTTTCTTT. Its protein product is CASSQGGTEAFF.

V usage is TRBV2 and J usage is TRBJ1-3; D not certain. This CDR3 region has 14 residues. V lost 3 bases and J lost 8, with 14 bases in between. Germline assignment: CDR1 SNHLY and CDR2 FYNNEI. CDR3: CASSDSFWGDTIYF. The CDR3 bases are TGTGCCAGCAGTGATAGCTTCTGGGGAGACACCATATATTTT.

CDR3 protein: CASSETGPSQQFF. The CDR3 DNA reads as TGCGCCAGCAGCGAGACAGGGCCTTCCCAGCAGTTCTTC. The rearrangement uses TRBV5-1 and TRBJ2-1; 7 bases fit TRBD1. The CDR3 has 13 amino acids. With V trimmed by 4 bases and J by 11 bases, 9 bases remained unmatched. Germline CDR1 is SGHRS and CDR2 is YFSETQ.

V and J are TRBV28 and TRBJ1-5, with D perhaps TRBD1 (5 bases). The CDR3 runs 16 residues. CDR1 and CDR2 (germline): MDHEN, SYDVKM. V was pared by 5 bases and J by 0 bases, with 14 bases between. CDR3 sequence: CASSLSGRYSNQPQHF. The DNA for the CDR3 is TGTGCCAGCAGTCTCTCAGGGAGGTATAGCAATCAGCCCCAGCATTTT.

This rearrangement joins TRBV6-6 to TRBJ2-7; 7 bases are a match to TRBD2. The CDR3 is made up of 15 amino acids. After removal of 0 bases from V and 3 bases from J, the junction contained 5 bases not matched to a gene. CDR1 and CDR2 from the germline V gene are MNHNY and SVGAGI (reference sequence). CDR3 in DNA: TGTGCCAGCAGTTACTCGCCCGGGACTATCTACGAGCAGTACTTC. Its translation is CASSYSPGTIYEQYF.

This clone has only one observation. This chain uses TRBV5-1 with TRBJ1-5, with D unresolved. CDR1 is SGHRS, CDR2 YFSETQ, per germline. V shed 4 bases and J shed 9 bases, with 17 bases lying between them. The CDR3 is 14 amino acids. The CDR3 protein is CASSEWGGRSPQHF. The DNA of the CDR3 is TGCGCCAGCAGCGAATGGGGAGGGAGATCGCCCCAGCATTTT.

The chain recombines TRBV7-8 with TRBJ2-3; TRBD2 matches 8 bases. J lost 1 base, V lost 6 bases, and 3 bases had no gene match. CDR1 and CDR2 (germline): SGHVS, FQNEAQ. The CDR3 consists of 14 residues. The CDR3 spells CASRSGGGTDTQYF. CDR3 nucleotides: TGTGCCAGCAGAAGCGGGGGAGGCACAGATACGCAGTATTTT.